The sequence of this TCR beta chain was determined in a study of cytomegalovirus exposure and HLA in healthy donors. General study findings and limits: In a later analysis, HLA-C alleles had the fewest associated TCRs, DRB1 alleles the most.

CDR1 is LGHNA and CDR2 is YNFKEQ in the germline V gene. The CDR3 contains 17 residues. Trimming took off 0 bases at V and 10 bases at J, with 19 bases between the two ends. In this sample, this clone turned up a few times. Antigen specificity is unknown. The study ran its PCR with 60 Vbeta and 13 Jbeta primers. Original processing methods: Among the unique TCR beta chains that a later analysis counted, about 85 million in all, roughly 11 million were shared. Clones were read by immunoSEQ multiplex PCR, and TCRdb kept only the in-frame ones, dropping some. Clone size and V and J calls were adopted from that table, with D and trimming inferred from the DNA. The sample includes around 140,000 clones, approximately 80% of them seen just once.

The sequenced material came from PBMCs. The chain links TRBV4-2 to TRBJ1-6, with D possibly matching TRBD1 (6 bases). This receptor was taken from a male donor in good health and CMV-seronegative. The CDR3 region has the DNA TGTGCCAGCAGCCAAGATCAGGGGTTATCGGTGGGATCACCCCTCCACTTT. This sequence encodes CASSQDQGLSVGSPLHF.